This T cell receptor beta chain originates from a study of cytomegalovirus exposure and HLA in healthy donors. In the study overall: The Caucasian-associated ancestry cluster contained approximately 81% of the roughly 390 genotyped donors.

On this clone: Its antigen is not identified.

Germline-derived CDR1 and CDR2 are MNHNS and SASEGT. J lost 3 bases, V lost 2 bases, and 5 bases had no gene match. This CDR3 is 17 amino acids long. PCR amplification relied on 60 Vbeta primers (plus 13 Jbeta primers). TCRdb's copy holds only in-frame clones and misses some; the assay was immunoSEQ multiplex PCR. The sample has 90,000 to 120,000 clones; 77% are singletons. General study results and limits: Earlier analysis looked at TCR beta V segments, and most were productive about 90% or about 30% of the time. Some V segments, including TRBV6-2 and TRBV6-3, were excluded as indistinguishable. A later analysis linked a missense DCLRE1C variant to TCR beta V- and J-gene trimming.

The receptor was isolated from a male donor in good health and CMV-seronegative. The sequenced sample was PBMCs. The chain carries TRBV6-1 and TRBJ2-3, with 13 bases identical to TRBD2. In DNA form, the CDR3 reads TGTGCCAGCAGTGAAAACAGACTAGCGGGAGGTACAGATACGCAGTATTTT. As protein: CASSENRLAGGTDTQYF.